The source of this TCR beta chain is a study of monozygotic twins with inflammatory bowel disease. CDR1 is SGHDN and CDR2 is FVKESK in the germline V gene. The CDR3 extends over 15 amino acids. Reprocessing the 5' RACE reads, TCRdb reports a single entry for every CDR3 protein and omits DNA. In total, the table holds approximately 400,000 distinct CDR3 sequences. Study outcomes and limitations: Fewer shared clonotypes with others were found in IBD patients than in healthy twins, especially with disease activity.

As concerns this clonotype: The antigen is unknown.

This chain uses TRBV14 with TRBJ1-6. This TCR was recovered from a human donor with ulcerative colitis or Crohn's disease, or a healthy co-twin of an affected twin (not recorded which). The source material was blood. CDR3 loop: CASSQEGNRLSPLHF.